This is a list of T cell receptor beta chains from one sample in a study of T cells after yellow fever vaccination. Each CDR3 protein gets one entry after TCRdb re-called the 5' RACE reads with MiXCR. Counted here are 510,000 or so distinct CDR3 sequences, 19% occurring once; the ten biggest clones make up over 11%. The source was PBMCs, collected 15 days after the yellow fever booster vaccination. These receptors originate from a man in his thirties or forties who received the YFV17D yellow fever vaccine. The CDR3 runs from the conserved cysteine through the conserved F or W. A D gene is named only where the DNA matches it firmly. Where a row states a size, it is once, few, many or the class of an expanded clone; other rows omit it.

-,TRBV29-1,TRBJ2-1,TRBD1,TGCAGCGTTGATTCAGGGGGCAGTGAGCAGTTCTTC,CSVDSGGSEQFF
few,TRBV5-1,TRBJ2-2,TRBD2,TGCGCCAGCAGCTTGGAGGTAGCGGGATCCGGGGAGCTGTTTTTT,CASSLEVAGSGELFF
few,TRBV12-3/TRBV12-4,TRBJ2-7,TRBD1,TGTGCCAGCAGTTCTAACAGGGGTCGCGCTTACGAGCAGTACTTC,CASSSNRGRAYEQYF
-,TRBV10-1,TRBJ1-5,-,TGCGCCAGCAGGGCCCAGGGCGGTAGCAATCAGCCCCAGCATTTT,CASRAQGGSNQPQHF
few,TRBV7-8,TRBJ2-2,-,TGTGCCAGCAGCTCGAGGGAGTGGGAGCTGTTTTTT,CASSSREWELFF
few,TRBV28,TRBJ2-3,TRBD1,TGTGCCAGCAGGACAGGGGCCCTTGATACGCAGTATTTT,CASRTGALDTQYF
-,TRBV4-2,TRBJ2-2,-,TGTGCCAGCAGCCAAGTCGGCCCGGAGAACACCGGGGAGCTGTTTTTT,CASSQVGPENTGELFF
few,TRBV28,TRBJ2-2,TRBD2,TGTGCCAGCAGATTTCTGGCGGGAGTCCCCGGGGAGCTGTTTTTT,CASRFLAGVPGELFF
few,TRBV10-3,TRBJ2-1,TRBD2,TGTGCCATCGCCGCGCCTACCCCGCCCGGGACTAGCGGGAACGAGCAGTTCTTC,CAIAAPTPPGTSGNEQFF
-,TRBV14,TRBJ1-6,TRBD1,TGTGCCAGCAGCCAAGCCGGACAGGGTAATTCACCCCTCCACTTT,CASSQAGQGNSPLHF
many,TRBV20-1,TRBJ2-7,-,TGCAGTGCTAGTGACTACTCCTACGAGCAGTACTTC,CSASDYSYEQYF
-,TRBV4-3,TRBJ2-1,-,TGCGCCAGCAGCCAAGAGGAACTCTACAATGAGCAGTTCTTC,CASSQEELYNEQFF
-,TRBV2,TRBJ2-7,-,TGTGCCAGCAGTGAAGCGCCGCGGGGTGAGCAGTACTTC,CASSEAPRGEQYF
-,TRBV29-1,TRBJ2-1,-,TGCAGCGTTGAGGTCCCAAAGGTCTACAATGAGCAGTTCTTC,CSVEVPKVYNEQFF
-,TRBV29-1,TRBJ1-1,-,TGCAGCGGGCGGGGAGCCCTGAACACTGAAGCTTTCTTT,CSGRGALNTEAFF
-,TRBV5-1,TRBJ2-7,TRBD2,TGCGCCAGCAGCTTGGGAGCGGGAGCTTTAGGCGAGCAGTACTTC,CASSLGAGALGEQYF
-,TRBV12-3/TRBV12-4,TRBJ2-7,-,TGTGCCAGCGGGCAAGGCCGGAGGACCTACGAGCAGTACTTC,CASGQGRRTYEQYF